This T cell receptor (beta chain) emerged from a study of blood T cell repertoires in COVID-19. Generated by immunoSEQ multiplex PCR, the TCRdb table keeps only in-frame clones and is missing some. The table lists under 150,000 clones, roughly 90% of them singletons. With 1 base removed from V and 12 bases from J, the gap between germline ends came to 16 bases. CDR3 length: 13 amino acids. CDR1 is SGHVS and CDR2 is FNYEAQ in the germline V gene. This clone has only one observation. The sequencing input was peripheral blood. The chain recombines TRBV7-6 with TRBJ2-7; D might be TRBD1 (6 bases). The source is a man aged 45-60 years with active or convalescent COVID-19. CDR3 sequence: CASSLGNGQLWYF. Written as DNA, the CDR3 is TGTGCCAGCAGCTTAGGTAACGGACAGCTTTGGTACTTC.